These 5 T cell receptor beta chains originate from one sample sequenced in a study of blood T cell repertoires in COVID-19. This table comes from immunoSEQ multiplex PCR, and its TCRdb copy is limited to in-frame clones, with some not included. The sample lists some 150,000 clones, approximately 89% occurring once. Source material: peripheral blood. These receptor sequences come from a human donor in a cohort sampled during active COVID-19.

The chain carries TRBV2 and TRBJ2-3; D perhaps matches TRBD2 (5 bases). The germline V and J ends were trimmed by 6 bases and 0 bases, with 19 bases remaining between them. The CDR3 totals 17 residues. Germline CDR1 SNHLY, CDR2 FYNNEI. The CDR3 reads CASSEYLAYTSTDTQYF. The DNA for the CDR3 is TGTGCCAGCAGCGAATATCTAGCTTACACTAGCACAGATACGCAGTATTTT.

The chain recombines TRBV7-2 with TRBJ2-2, with 12 bases that match TRBD2. CDR1 SGHTA and CDR2 FQGNSA come from the germline V gene. This CDR3 region has 16 residues. V dropped 3 bases and J dropped 10; count of bases not matched to a gene: 9. This chain's CDR3 is CASSFGLAGSIKELFF. In nucleotides, the CDR3 is TGTGCCAGCAGCTTCGGACTAGCGGGGAGTATTAAGGAGCTGTTTTTT.

This clone is a singleton in its sample. The chain links TRBV2 to TRBJ1-5; no definite D call. Deletions cut 3 bases from V and 4 bases from J, with 10 bases between. This CDR3 spans 14 amino acids. Germline loops: CDR1 SNHLY, CDR2 FYNNEI. CDR3 sequence reads: CASSDWRTNQPQHF. The CDR3 bases are TGTGCCAGCAGTGACTGGAGGACTAATCAGCCCCAGCATTTT.

This clone is a singleton in its sample. This CDR3 is CASSPRRGHGDTQYF. The CDR3 DNA reads TGTGCCAGCAGCCCTAGGAGGGGCCACGGAGATACGCAGTATTTT. This sequence joins TRBV14 and TRBJ2-3; D is perhaps TRBD2 (6 bases). The germline gives CDR1 SGHDN, CDR2 FVKESK. This CDR3 contains 15 residues. Trimming took off 4 bases at V and 5 bases at J, with 16 bases between the two ends.

This clone has only one observation. V is TRBV6-6 and J is TRBJ2-2, with 12 bases identical to TRBD2. CDR1 is MNHNY, CDR2 SVGAGI, per germline (reference sequence). J lost 13 bases, V lost 2 bases, and 8 bases had no gene match. CDR3 length equals 15 residues. CDR3 sequence reads: CASSYVPSGGASLFF. Written as DNA, the CDR3 is TGTGCCAGCAGTTACGTTCCTAGCGGGGGGGCGTCGCTGTTTTTT.